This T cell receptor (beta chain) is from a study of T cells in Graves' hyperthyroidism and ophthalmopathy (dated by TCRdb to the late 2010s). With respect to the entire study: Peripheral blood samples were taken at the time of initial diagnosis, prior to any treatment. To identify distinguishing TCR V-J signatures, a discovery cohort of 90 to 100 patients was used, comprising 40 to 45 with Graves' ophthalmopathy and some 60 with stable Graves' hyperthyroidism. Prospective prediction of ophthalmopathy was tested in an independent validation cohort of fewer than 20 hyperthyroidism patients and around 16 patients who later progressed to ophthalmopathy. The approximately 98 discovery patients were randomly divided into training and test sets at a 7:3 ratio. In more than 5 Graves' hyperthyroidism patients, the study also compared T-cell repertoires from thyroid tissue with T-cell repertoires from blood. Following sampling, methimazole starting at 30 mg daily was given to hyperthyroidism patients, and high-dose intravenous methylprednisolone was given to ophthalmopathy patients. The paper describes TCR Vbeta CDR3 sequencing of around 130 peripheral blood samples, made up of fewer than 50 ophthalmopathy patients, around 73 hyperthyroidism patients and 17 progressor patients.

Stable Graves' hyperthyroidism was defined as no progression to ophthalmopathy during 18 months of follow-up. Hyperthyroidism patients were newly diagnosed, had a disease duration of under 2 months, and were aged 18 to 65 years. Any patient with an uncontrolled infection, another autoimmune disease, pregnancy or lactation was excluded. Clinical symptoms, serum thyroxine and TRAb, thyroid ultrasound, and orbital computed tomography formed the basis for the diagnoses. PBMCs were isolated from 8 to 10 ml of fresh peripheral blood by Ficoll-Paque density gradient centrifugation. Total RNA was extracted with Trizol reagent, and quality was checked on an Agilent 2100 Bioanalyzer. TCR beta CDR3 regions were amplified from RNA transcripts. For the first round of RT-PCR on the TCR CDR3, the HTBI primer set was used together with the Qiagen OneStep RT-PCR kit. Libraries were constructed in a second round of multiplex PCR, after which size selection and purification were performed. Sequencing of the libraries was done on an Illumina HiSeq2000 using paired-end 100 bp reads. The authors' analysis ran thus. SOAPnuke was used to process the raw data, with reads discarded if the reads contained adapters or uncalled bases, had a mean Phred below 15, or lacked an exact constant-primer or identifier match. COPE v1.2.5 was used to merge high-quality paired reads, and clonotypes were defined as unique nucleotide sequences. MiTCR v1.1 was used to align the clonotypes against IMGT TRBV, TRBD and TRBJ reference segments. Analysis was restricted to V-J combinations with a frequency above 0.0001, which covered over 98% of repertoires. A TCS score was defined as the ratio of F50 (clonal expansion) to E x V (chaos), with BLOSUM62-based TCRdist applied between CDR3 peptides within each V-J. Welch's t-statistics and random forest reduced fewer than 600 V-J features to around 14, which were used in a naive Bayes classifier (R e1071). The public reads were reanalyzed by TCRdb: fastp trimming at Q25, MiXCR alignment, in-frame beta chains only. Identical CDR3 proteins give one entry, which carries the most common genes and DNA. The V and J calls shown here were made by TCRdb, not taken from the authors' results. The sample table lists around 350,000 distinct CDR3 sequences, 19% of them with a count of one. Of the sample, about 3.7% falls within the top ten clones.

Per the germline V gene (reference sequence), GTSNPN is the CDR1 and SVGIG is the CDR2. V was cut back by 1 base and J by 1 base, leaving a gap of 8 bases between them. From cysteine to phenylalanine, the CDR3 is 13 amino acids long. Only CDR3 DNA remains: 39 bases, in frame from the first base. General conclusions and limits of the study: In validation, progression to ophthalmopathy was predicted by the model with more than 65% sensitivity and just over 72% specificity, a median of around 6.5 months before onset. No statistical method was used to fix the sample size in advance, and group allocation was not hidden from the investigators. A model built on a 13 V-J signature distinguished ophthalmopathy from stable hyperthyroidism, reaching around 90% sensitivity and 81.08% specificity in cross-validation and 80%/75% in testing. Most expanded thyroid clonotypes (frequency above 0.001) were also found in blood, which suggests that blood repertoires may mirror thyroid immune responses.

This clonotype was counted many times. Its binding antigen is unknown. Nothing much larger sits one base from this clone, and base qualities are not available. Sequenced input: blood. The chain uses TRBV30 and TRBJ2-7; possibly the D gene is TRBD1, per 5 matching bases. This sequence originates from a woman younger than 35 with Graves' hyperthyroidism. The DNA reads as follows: TGTGCCTGGAGTGCAGGGAATTCCTACGAGCAGTACTTC. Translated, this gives CAWSAGNSYEQYF.